The 12 T cell receptor beta chains below were found in one sample sequenced in a study of cytomegalovirus exposure and HLA in healthy donors. This PCR relied on a set of 60 Vbeta primers and 13 Jbeta primers. The table came from immunoSEQ multiplex PCR; TCRdb's copy has only in-frame clones and leaves some out. Of about 160,000 clones listed, around 77% are singletons. Sequencing was done on a sample of PBMCs. The receptors shown here come from a man aged 25 to 40 in good health and CMV-seropositive.

J is TRBJ1-4 and V is TRBV27; D remains unclear. The CDR3 consists of 16 residues. Germline V CDR1 and CDR2: MNHEY, SMNVEV (reference sequence). V was trimmed by 5 bases and J by 2 bases, leaving 15 bases between them. CDR3 sequence: CASSPQLRRTNEKLFF. In nucleotides, the CDR3 is TGTGCCAGCAGTCCCCAATTGAGGCGGACTAATGAAAAACTGTTTTTT.

This clone has a handful of counts. This chain links TRBV30 with TRBJ2-6; 7 nucleotides line up with TRBD1. This CDR3 is built from 19 residues. Trimming at V came to 1 base and at J to 4 bases, leaving 16 bases not matched to a gene. Germline-derived CDR1 and CDR2 are GTSNPN and SVGIG (reference sequence). The CDR3 sequence is CAWSGGTAYIVTGANVLTF. CDR3 nucleotides: TGTGCCTGGAGTGGTGGGACAGCCTACATTGTTACAGGGGCCAACGTCCTGACTTTC.

The chain joins TRBV7-3 to TRBJ1-2; 7 positions match TRBD1. The CDR3 contains 12 residues. Trimming cost V 10 bases and J 1 base; bases outside gene matches: 3. Per the germline V gene, CDR1 is SGHTA and CDR2 is FQGTGA. Here the CDR3 reads CATWDSNYGYTF. The DNA of the CDR3 is TGTGCCACGTGGGACAGTAACTATGGCTACACCTTC.

The chain recombines TRBV11-2 with TRBJ2-6, with TRBD1 matching 10 bases. CDR1 SGHAT and CDR2 FQNNGV come from the germline V gene. V lost 3 bases to trimming and J lost 1 base; unmatched junction nucleotides: 6. This CDR3 comprises 18 residues. The CDR3 DNA reads as TGTGCCAGCAGCTTTGGGACAGGGGCCTTATCTGGGGCCAACGTCCTGACTTTC. It encodes CASSFGTGALSGANVLTF. The full variable domain, with the rest looked up from reference TRBV11-2 and TRBJ2-6, is EAGVAQSPRYKIIEKRQSVAFWCNPISGHATLYWYQQILGQGPKLLIQFQNNGVVDDSQLPKDRFSAERLKGVDSTLKIQPAKLEDSAVYLCASSFGTGALSGANVLTFGAGSRLTVL.

The rearrangement joins TRBV4-1 to TRBJ1-1; D might be TRBD1 (5 bases). The germline V and J ends were trimmed by 6 bases and 3 bases, with 11 bases remaining between them. The V gene's germline CDR1 is MGHRA and CDR2 YSYEKL. This CDR3 region has 13 residues. The DNA for the CDR3 is TGCGCCAGCAGGGGACCGGGGGACACTGAAGCTTTCTTT. It is translated as CASRGPGDTEAFF.

In regard to this clone: Different DNA sequences within this sample yield the same CDR3. The J gene is TRBJ2-7, the V gene TRBV27; D is undetermined. The CDR3 spans 12 residues. Germline V gives CDR1 MNHEY, CDR2 SMNVEV (reference sequence). V was clipped by 5 bases and J by 3 bases, with 8 bases between them. CDR3 nucleotide sequence: TGTGCCAGCAGTCCCCCAGGCTACGAGCAGTACTTC. Translating it yields CASSPPGYEQYF.

V usage is TRBV7-2 and J usage is TRBJ2-7; unclear D gene. The germline gives CDR1 SGHTA, CDR2 FQGNSA. V lost 6 bases to trimming and J lost 2 bases, with 14 bases between them. This CDR3 region has 14 residues. CDR3 bases: TGTGCCAGCAGGTCCGGAGAACCAGCCTACGAGCAGTACTTC. This gives the protein CASRSGEPAYEQYF.

The V call is TRBV5-4, the J call TRBJ1-1; unclear D gene. CDR1 and CDR2 (germline): SGHNT, YYREEE (reference sequence). The length of the CDR3 is 13 residues. V was trimmed by 4 bases and J by 3 bases, leaving 10 bases between them. The CDR3 DNA reads TGTGCCAGCAGCACGCAGAGGGACACTGAAGCTTTCTTT. It encodes CASSTQRDTEAFF.

In its sample, this clone was seen a few times. This chain uses TRBV7-9 with TRBJ1-6; the D is unclear. Germline loops: CDR1 SEHNR, CDR2 FQNEAQ (reference sequence). This CDR3 contains 17 residues. Trimming cost V 5 bases and J 7 bases, with 21 bases left between them. The CDR3 DNA follows: TGTGCCAGCAGCCGTTGGTCGGGATCCAAGGGCAATTCACCCCTCCACTTT. It translates to CASSRWSGSKGNSPLHF.

This clone was picked up many times. This chain connects TRBV11-2 to TRBJ1-4, with TRBD1 matching over 10 bases. Trimming took 7 bases from V and 6 from J; bases not matched to a gene: 5. Germline lookup yields CDR1 SGHAT and CDR2 FQNNGV. This CDR3 is built from 14 residues. CDR3 bases: TGTGCCAGCAACTTCGGGACAGGGGATGAAAAACTGTTTTTT. Amino acid sequence: CASNFGTGDEKLFF.

This chain connects TRBV4-1 to TRBJ2-1, with a tentative D call TRBD2 (5 bases). CDR1 MGHRA and CDR2 YSYEKL come from the germline V gene. The CDR3 runs to 14 residues. The ends were cut back, 5 bases at V and 5 bases at J, with 13 bases in the middle. The CDR3 DNA is TGCGCCAGCAGCTCAGGACTCGGCGACAATGAGCAGTTCTTC. This sequence encodes CASSSGLGDNEQFF.

V and J are TRBV4-1 and TRBJ2-3, with TRBD2 matching over 13 bases. With 2 bases clipped from V and 1 base from J, the junction kept 6 bases outside the gene matches. CDR1 is MGHRA and CDR2 is YSYEKL in the germline V gene. CDR3 length equals 18 residues. In DNA form, the CDR3 reads TGCGCCAGCAGCCAAACTAGCGGGGGGGCCGTCGGCACAGATACGCAGTATTTT. Translating it yields CASSQTSGGAVGTDTQYF.